The TCR beta chain described here comes from a study of shared clonotypes between healthy human individuals. Study as a whole: Researchers assigned three CD4 naive, three CD4 memory, two CD8 naive and one CD8 memory plate to each donor.

Germline CDR1 reads MNHEY; CDR2 reads SMNVEV (reference sequence). Trimming at V came to 5 bases and at J to 4 bases, leaving 7 bases not matched to a gene. The CDR3 loop spans 15 amino acids. Assay: immunoSEQ multiplex PCR; the TCRdb copy retains only in-frame clones and omits some. The sample includes almost 750,000 clones, roughly two thirds of them seen just once. This receptor was obtained from a woman aged 25-40 years in good health. The material sequenced was memory CD4+ T cells sorted from blood. Noted subset: CD45RA-negative fraction. The rearrangement uses TRBV27 and TRBJ1-5, with 8 bases identical to TRBD1. The CDR3 coding sequence is TGTGCCAGCAGTAACACAGGGGGGGCGAATCAGCCCCAGCATTTT. Amino acid sequence: CASSNTGGANQPQHF.